The rows below give T cell receptor beta chains drawn from one sample of a study of blood T cell repertoires in COVID-19. The method was immunoSEQ multiplex PCR; TCRdb's version includes in-frame clones alone and lacks a portion of them. There are 100,000 to 150,000 clones in the sample; approximately 87% occur only once, and about 3.9% lies in the top ten. Sequencing input: peripheral blood. The source of these receptors is a man aged 55 to 70 with acute or convalescent COVID-19. Both conserved end residues are trimmed from each CDR3. The order of the fields is V gene, D gene, clone size, CDR3 protein. A D gene is named only where the DNA matches it firmly. Clone size appears in some rows only: once, few, many, or a class for an expanded clone.

V gene: TRBV6-2/TRBV6-3; D gene: NA; clone size: NA; CDR3 protein: ASSYSRIIEGYGYT
V gene: TRBV19; D gene: NA; clone size: NA; CDR3 protein: ASSQGTGANVLT
V gene: TRBV7-3; D gene: TRBD2; clone size: NA; CDR3 protein: ASSFGTKAQETQY
V gene: TRBV29-1; D gene: NA; clone size: once; CDR3 protein: SAGGGWDTEAF
V gene: TRBV7-2; D gene: NA; clone size: NA; CDR3 protein: ASSLAHNTDTQY
V gene: TRBV28; D gene: NA; clone size: NA; CDR3 protein: ASTTLLEPQH
V gene: TRBV6-5; D gene: TRBD2; clone size: NA; CDR3 protein: ASSYSGLAGEETQY
V gene: TRBV5-6; D gene: TRBD1; clone size: NA; CDR3 protein: ASSLAPGQGYEQY
V gene: TRBV28; D gene: NA; clone size: NA; CDR3 protein: ASSFNPGRDYEQY
V gene: TRBV2; D gene: TRBD1; clone size: NA; CDR3 protein: ASKTVAGGNEQF
V gene: TRBV6-5; D gene: NA; clone size: few; CDR3 protein: ASSPPGSVLGYT
V gene: TRBV19; D gene: TRBD2; clone size: few; CDR3 protein: ASSIGGLAGYNEQF
V gene: TRBV19; D gene: TRBD1; clone size: NA; CDR3 protein: ASSLTGGYEQY
V gene: TRBV6-6; D gene: NA; clone size: NA; CDR3 protein: ASTPGGGGAVYEQY
V gene: TRBV10-3; D gene: TRBD2; clone size: NA; CDR3 protein: AISEAWREGRDEQF
V gene: TRBV4-1; D gene: TRBD2; clone size: NA; CDR3 protein: ASSPTGASGNEDTQY
V gene: TRBV28; D gene: TRBD1; clone size: once; CDR3 protein: ASSARDRARNTIY
V gene: TRBV18; D gene: NA; clone size: NA; CDR3 protein: ASSRGNSRNTEAF
V gene: TRBV5-4; D gene: TRBD1; clone size: NA; CDR3 protein: ASSSRDRGYGYT
V gene: TRBV19; D gene: TRBD2; clone size: NA; CDR3 protein: ASSPGGANTGELF
V gene: TRBV10-3; D gene: TRBD1; clone size: few; CDR3 protein: AISESTGVSVRQY
V gene: TRBV6-6; D gene: TRBD1; clone size: NA; CDR3 protein: ASRSRDRGRLA